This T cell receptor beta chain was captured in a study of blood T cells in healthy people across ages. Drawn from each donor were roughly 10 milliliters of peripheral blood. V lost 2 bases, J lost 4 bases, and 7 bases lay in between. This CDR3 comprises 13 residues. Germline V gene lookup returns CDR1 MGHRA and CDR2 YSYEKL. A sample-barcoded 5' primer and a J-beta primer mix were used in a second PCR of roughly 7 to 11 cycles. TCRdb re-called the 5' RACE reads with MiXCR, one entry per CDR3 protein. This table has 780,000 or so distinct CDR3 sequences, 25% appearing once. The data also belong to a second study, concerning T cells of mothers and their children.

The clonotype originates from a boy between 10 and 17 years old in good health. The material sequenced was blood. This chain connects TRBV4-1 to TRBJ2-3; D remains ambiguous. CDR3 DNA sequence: TGCGCCAGCAGCCAACGGTGGGCAGATACGCAGTATTTT. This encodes CASSQRWADTQYF.